This T cell receptor beta chain was sequenced during a study of radiation and T cells in renal cell carcinoma. Produced via immunoSEQ multiplex PCR; TCRdb's table is partial and in-frame only. The top ten clones hold 15% of a sample with 10,000 to 15,000 clones, 30% to 40% of them seen once. Findings and caveats of the study: In nephrectomy-only tumors, top 100 clonotypes averaged roughly 40%, versus 54% irradiated.

As concerns this clone: The target antigen is unknown.

The CDR3 has 13 amino acids. Per germline, CDR1 KGHSH and CDR2 LQKENI. Trimming cost V 2 bases and J 4 bases, with 8 bases left between them. Treatment described: 15 Gy SBRT to primary tumor, nephrectomy 4 weeks later. The sample here was tumor tissue, taken from a patient whose treatment included radiotherapy and nephrectomy. This clonotype was sampled from a man between 60 and 75 years old with renal cell carcinoma. The chain employs TRBV18 and TRBJ1-2; D is possibly TRBD1 (6 bases). CDR3 region: CASSPGGTYGYTF. In nucleotides, the CDR3 is TGTGCCAGCTCACCAGGGGGCACCTATGGCTACACCTTC.